What follows are 9 T cell receptor beta chains derived from one specimen sequenced in a study of T cells after yellow fever vaccination. TCRdb re-derived calls from the 5' RACE reads in MiXCR, one entry per CDR3 protein. The top ten hold about 40% of the sample, which has 29,000 or so distinct CDR3 sequences, 5% seen once. This sample comprised CD8+ T cells sorted from PBMCs, obtained 10 days after the yellow fever booster vaccination. The receptors stem from a young man who received the YFV17D yellow fever vaccine.

The sample holds many counts of this clonotype. The V call is TRBV7-8, the J call TRBJ1-5; 8 nucleotides line up with TRBD1. V was pared by 5 bases and J by 2 bases, with 8 bases of the junction left unmatched. The CDR3 runs 16 residues. CDR1 SGHVS and CDR2 FQNEAQ come from the germline V gene. In DNA form, the CDR3 reads TGTGCCAGCAGCGCCTTTACAGGGGGAGGCAATCAGCCCCAGCATTTT. As protein: CASSAFTGGGNQPQHF.

Ten or more counts support this clonotype. V is TRBV4-3 and J is TRBJ2-7; 9 nucleotides line up with TRBD1. The CDR3 loop spans 15 amino acids. Unmatched junction bases numbered 6, after V lost 1 base and J lost 5 bases. Germline V lookup: CDR1 LGHNA, CDR2 YSLEER. CDR3 protein: CASSQAGQGNHEQYF. The CDR3, as DNA: TGCGCCAGCAGCCAAGCTGGACAGGGGAACCACGAGCAGTACTTC.

In its sample, this clonotype was seen many times. The J gene is TRBJ2-7, the V gene TRBV5-6; the D gene is possibly TRBD1 (6 bases). Germline V gives CDR1 SGHDT, CDR2 YYEEEE. The CDR3 runs to 13 residues. The V and J ends lost 6 bases and 1 base respectively, with 11 bases between them. CDR3 bases: TGTGCCAGCACCGTGGGACATTCCTACGAGCAGTACTTC. It specifies CASTVGHSYEQYF.

This clonotype was detected many times. V gene TRBV6-2 or TRBV6-3 combines with J gene TRBJ2-1; tentatively, D is TRBD1 (5 bases). Germline lookup yields CDR1 MNHEY and CDR2 SVGEGT. The CDR3 runs 13 residues. Trimming took 0 bases from V and 6 from J, leaving 6 bases between them. The CDR3 here is CASSYSTANEQFF. The CDR3 bases are TGTGCCAGCAGTTACTCGACAGCCAATGAGCAGTTCTTC.

Relative to its sample, this clonotype is medium-sized (0.01 to 0.1%). This chain links TRBV15 with TRBJ2-2; a weak D match, TRBD1 (5 bases). Germline values: CDR1 LNHNV, CDR2 YYDKDF (reference sequence). The CDR3 spans 16 residues. With 0 bases removed from V and 4 bases from J, the gap between germline ends came to 12 bases. Written as DNA, the CDR3 is TGTGCCACCAGCAGAGAGTGGGGCGCGAGCACCGGGGAGCTGTTTTTT. It yields the protein CATSREWGASTGELFF.

This clonotype was counted ten times or more. CDR3 sequence reads: CASSLVGLAGEQFF. CDR3 sequence (DNA): TGCGCCAGCAGCTTGGTAGGACTAGCGGGTGAGCAGTTCTTC. The chain joins TRBV5-1 to TRBJ2-1, with 11 nucleotides matching TRBD2. V shed 0 bases and J 9 bases; nucleotides not matched to a gene: 2. CDR1 and CDR2 from the germline V gene are SGHRS and YFSETQ. The CDR3 contains 14 residues.

This clonotype has at least ten counts. The chain is built from TRBV5-6 and TRBJ2-2; D gene unclear. The CDR3 covers 11 residues. Trimming removed 5 bases at V and 6 bases at J, with 5 bases between. In germline, CDR1 is SGHDT, CDR2 YYEEEE. CDR3 sequence (DNA): TGTGCCAGCAGTTTACCCGGGGAGCTGTTTTTT. As protein: CASSLPGELFF.

This clonotype was detected ten times or more. This chain links TRBV27 with TRBJ2-1; 8 nucleotides line up with TRBD2. CDR3 length: 11 residues. With V trimmed by 7 bases and J by 8 bases, 1 base remained unmatched. CDR1 is MNHEY and CDR2 is SMNVEV in the germline V gene (reference sequence). CDR3 bases: TGTGCCAGCATCGGGGGGGATGAGCAGTTCTTC. This encodes CASIGGDEQFF.

There are a few counts of this clonotype. This chain connects TRBV10-2 to TRBJ2-5; 11 bases are a match to TRBD2. In germline, CDR1 is WSHSY, CDR2 SAAADI. Trimming removed 4 bases from V and 0 bases from J; junction bases left unmatched: 1. The CDR3 contains 15 residues. CDR3 nucleotides: TGCGCCAGCAGTGGGGGACTAGCGGACCAAGAGACCCAGTACTTC. Amino acids: CASSGGLADQETQYF.